The 21 T cell receptor beta chains reported below all come from one sample, sequenced in a study of Graves' ophthalmopathy and Graves' hyperthyroidism. The authors amplified TCR beta CDR3 regions, and they did so from RNA transcripts for repertoire sequencing. The authors performed first-round RT-PCR with HTBI primers and then a second-round multiplex PCR. TCRdb reprocessed the multiplex PCR reads via MiXCR and lists one record per CDR3 protein. This sample yields over 650,000 distinct CDR3 sequences, of which over 40% are seen a single time; over 2.5% belongs to the top ten. The sequenced sample consisted of peripheral blood. The source of these receptors is an adult man with Graves' ophthalmopathy.

This clonotype has ten or more counts. This CDR3 reads CSGRRTGAYEQYF. Here the CDR3 DNA reads TGCAGTGGTAGGAGGACAGGAGCCTACGAGCAGTACTTC. The J gene is TRBJ2-7, the V gene TRBV20-1, with 7 bases aligning to TRBD1. J was trimmed by 2 bases and V by 7 bases; bases with no gene match: 8. This CDR3 is 13 amino acids long. CDR1 is DFQATT, CDR2 SNEGSKA, per germline (reference sequence).

On this clonotype: Being one base from a much bigger clone, this may be a read error. The chain carries TRBV19 and TRBJ1-5; D gene ambiguous. The CDR3 spans 13 residues. V gave up 5 bases and J gave up 5 bases, with 10 bases separating them. Germline V gives CDR1 LNHDA, CDR2 SQIVND (reference sequence). CDR3 DNA: TGTGCCAGTAGTTTTTTGGGTGATCAGCCCCAGCATTTT. Translating it yields CASSFLGDQPQHF.

In this sample, this clonotype turned up a few times. A much larger clone differs from this one at a single base, so this may be a read error. J is TRBJ2-7 and V is TRBV7-9; 11 positions agree with TRBD2. CDR3 length: 14 amino acids. The trim removed 1 base at V and 9 bases at J, leaving 5 bases unmatched. The germline CDR1 and CDR2 sequences are SEHNR and FQNEAQ (reference sequence). The chain's CDR3 is CASSLGLAGPGQYF. The CDR3 bases are TGTGCCAGCAGCTTAGGACTAGCGGGACCTGGGCAGTACTTC.

As to this clonotype: At one end the junction does not follow the germline gene, possibly because of a read error. The V call is TRBV10-3, the J call TRBJ2-7; weak D call: TRBD2 (6 bases). The CDR3 is 15 residues long. Looked up from germline, CDR1 is ENHRY and CDR2 is SYGVKD. DNA of the CDR3: TGTGCCAGCAGTTACTCGTTCGGCGGGGACTACGAGCAGTACTTC. Translating it yields CASSYSFGGDYEQYF.

The chain uses TRBV7-9 and TRBJ2-5; the D call may be TRBD1 or TRBD2 (5 bases each). V lost 1 base to trimming and J lost 0 bases, with 12 bases between them. The CDR3 is 16 residues long. The germline CDR1 and CDR2 sequences are SEHNR and FQNEAQ (reference sequence). CDR3 coding DNA: TGTGCCAGCAGCTTAGAAGGGACCGGGGACCAAGAGACCCAGTACTTC. As protein: CASSLEGTGDQETQYF.

This clonotype appeared many times. V and J are TRBV20-1 and TRBJ2-7, with TRBD2 identical over 13 bases. The length of the CDR3 is 14 residues. The germline gives CDR1 DFQATT, CDR2 SNEGSKA (reference sequence). With V trimmed by 2 bases and J by 4 bases, 2 bases remained unmatched. This chain's CDR3 is CSARKGLAGYEQYF. In nucleotides, the CDR3 is TGCAGTGCTAGAAAGGGACTAGCGGGATACGAGCAGTACTTC.

This clonotype was recorded only once. This sequence joins TRBV29-1 and TRBJ1-3; D is unresolved. Trimming pared 6 bases from V and 7 bases from J, leaving 16 bases between. The V gene's germline CDR1 is SQVTM and CDR2 ANQGSEA. The CDR3 runs 13 residues. CDR3 nucleotides: TGCAGCGTACGCAGCCCGGGCATGAACACCATATATTTT. This encodes CSVRSPGMNTIYF.

The chain uses TRBV7-9 and TRBJ2-7, with 7 bases matching TRBD2. V lost 3 bases to trimming and J lost 3 bases; unmatched junction nucleotides: 5. CDR3 size: 14 residues. Germline assignment: CDR1 SEHNR and CDR2 FQNEAQ (reference sequence). The CDR3 DNA sequence: TGTGCCAGCAGCTTGGGGTCTAGCGGCTACGAGCAGTACTTC. Protein sequence: CASSLGSSGYEQYF.

This clonotype was seen ten or more times. This chain links TRBV2 with TRBJ2-2; tentatively, D is TRBD1 (5 bases). Germline V lookup: CDR1 SNHLY, CDR2 FYNNEI. V lost 2 bases and J 7 bases, leaving 11 bases between the germline ends. The CDR3 consists of 14 residues. The chain's CDR3 is CASSESRQIGELFF. In DNA, the CDR3 is TGTGCCAGCAGTGAATCCCGACAGATCGGGGAGCTGTTTTTT.

The V call is TRBV7-2, the J call TRBJ2-7; D possibly corresponds to TRBD2 (7 bases). The J call may not be correct, given that the DNA end is closer to TRBJ2-1. Germline V gene sequence: CDR1 SGHTA, CDR2 FQGNSA. The CDR3 extends over 13 amino acids. In DNA, the CDR3 is TGTGCCAGCAGCTCGCCGGGGGGCTATGAGCAGTTCTTC. Translation: CASSSPGGYEQFF.

The genes are TRBV6-6 and TRBJ2-6, with D perhaps TRBD1 or TRBD2 (6 bases each). This CDR3 is built from 19 residues. Trimming left V 6 bases short and J 0 bases short, with 21 bases between. Germline V gene data show CDR1 as MNHNY and CDR2 as SVGAGI (reference sequence). CDR3 nucleotide sequence: TGTGCCAGCAGGTACAGGGAGGACAGCGTAAACTCTGGGGCCAACGTCCTGACTTTC. It translates to CASRYREDSVNSGANVLTF.

In regard to this clonotype: Since no conserved phenylalanine or tryptophan closes the CDR3, a read error is the likely cause. Because the CDR3's place on the DNA is in doubt, the DNA is left out and the CDR3 is given as listed by TCRdb. This chain joins TRBV7-3 and TRBJ2-7; TRBD2, the table's D call, was not compared with the DNA. A total of 9 residues make up the CDR3, ends included. Germline V gene data show CDR1 as SGHTA and CDR2 as FQGTGA. The CDR3: CASSPGTNY.

This clonotype was seen at least ten times. The genes are TRBV5-5 and TRBJ2-5; D unclear. Between the trimmed V and J ends, which lost 2 bases and 2 bases, there was a span of 13 bases. This CDR3 is built from 15 residues. Germline V lookup: CDR1 SGHKS, CDR2 YYEKEE (reference sequence). The CDR3 here is CASSFPGSQQETQYF. Written as DNA, the CDR3 is TGTGCCAGCAGCTTCCCCGGGTCTCAACAAGAGACCCAGTACTTC. Full variable domain (missing parts from reference TRBV5-5 and TRBJ2-5): DAGVTQSPTHLIKTRGQQVTLRCSPISGHKSVSWYQQVLGQGPQFIFQYYEKEERGRGNFPDRFSARQFPNYSSELNVNALLLGDSALYLCASSFPGSQQETQYFGPGTRLLVL.

The CDR3 coding sequence is TGTGCCATCAGTGAGCGACAGGGGAACAATCAGCCCCAGCATTTT. Its protein product is CAISERQGNNQPQHF. The chain recombines TRBV10-3 with TRBJ1-5, with 8 positions matching TRBD1. In germline, CDR1 is ENHRY, CDR2 SYGVKD. The CDR3 length is 15 residues. V gave up 2 bases and J gave up 3 bases; unmatched junction bases: 3.

The chain has TRBV6-5 and TRBJ2-2; D unclear. The germline V gene encodes CDR1 MNHEY and CDR2 SVGAGI. The length of the CDR3 is 15 residues. V gave up 7 bases and J gave up 1 base, with 13 bases separating them. The CDR3 region has the DNA TGTGCCAGCACTCTCCGACGGTTGAACACCGGGGAGCTGTTTTTT. Its translation is CASTLRRLNTGELFF.

This rearrangement joins TRBV29-1 to TRBJ2-7; 7 bases line up with TRBD1. Looked up from germline, CDR1 is SQVTM and CDR2 is ANQGSEA. Trimming cost V 3 bases and J 6 bases; bases outside gene matches: 8. The CDR3 spans 13 residues. CDR3 in amino acids: CSVENRGKSEQYF. The CDR3 nucleotides are TGCAGCGTTGAGAACAGGGGAAAGAGCGAGCAGTACTTC.

This chain uses TRBV25-1 with TRBJ1-2, with 7 bases identical to TRBD1. V lost 2 bases and J lost 5; bases outside the gene matches: 5. This CDR3 has 14 residues. Germline loops: CDR1 MGHDK, CDR2 SYGVNS. CDR3 nucleotides: TGTGCCAGCAGTGAAACTACAGGGGCGTATGGCTACACCTTC. Encoded protein: CASSETTGAYGYTF.

Notes on this clonotype: The DNA is left out, because the CDR3 cannot be placed on it with certainty; the CDR3 is given as TCRdb lists it. This chain joins TRBV7-8 and TRBJ2-5; the table's D call TRBD2 went unverified against the DNA. The germline V gene has CDR1 SGHVS and CDR2 FQNEAQ. The length of the CDR3 is 15 amino acids, counting both ends. The CDR3 protein is CACSVDSPGGQTQYF.

The chain couples TRBV10-3 to TRBJ2-2, with 8 bases fitting TRBD1. Trimming removed 10 bases from V and 3 bases from J; junction bases left unmatched: 10. CDR1 ENHRY and CDR2 SYGVKD come from the germline V gene. This CDR3 is built from 15 residues. The chain's CDR3 is CASRQTTGDTGELFF. The CDR3 bases are TGTGCCAGCAGACAAACGACAGGGGACACCGGGGAGCTGTTTTTT.

This clonotype was seen repeatedly, ten times or more. The CDR3 protein is CSAPGQNYGYTF. CDR3 DNA sequence: TGCAGTGCTCCGGGACAAAACTATGGCTACACCTTC. V gene TRBV20-1 combines with J gene TRBJ1-2; TRBD1 is a possible D gene (6 bases). V lost 5 bases and J lost 2, with 9 bases in between. Per the germline V gene, CDR1 is DFQATT and CDR2 is SNEGSKA (reference sequence). The CDR3 totals 12 residues.

The chain recombines TRBV10-3 with TRBJ1-1; D gene unclear. The CDR3 is 11 residues long. Trimming stripped 6 bases from V and 4 bases from J, with 6 bases between. Germline V gene data show CDR1 as ENHRY and CDR2 as SYGVKD. The CDR3 spells CAIRPLTEAFF. CDR3 DNA: TGTGCCATCAGGCCCCTCACTGAAGCTTTCTTT.